The 9 T cell receptor beta chains below all came from one sample that was sequenced in a study of spatial heterogeneity in lung cancer. Time point meaning: sample taken at primary tumor resection. Material for sequencing was whole RNA from tumor, nontumor lung or frozen PBMC, left unsorted. MiXCR, applied by TCRdb to the 5' RACE reads, yields one record per CDR3 protein. This table has 24,000 or so distinct CDR3 sequences, 6.9% appearing once. Material: PBMCs, obtained at surgery. These receptors came from a male donor with early-stage non-small cell lung cancer.

This chain uses TRBV27 with TRBJ2-1; the D is unclear. The CDR3 has 15 residues. The germline gives CDR1 MNHEY, CDR2 SMNVEV (reference sequence). Between the trimmed V and J ends, which lost 2 bases and 0 bases, there was a span of 8 bases. The DNA for the CDR3 is TGTGCCAGCAGTTTAGTTCCCAGCTCCTACAATGAGCAGTTCTTC. Its protein is CASSLVPSSYNEQFF.

Ten or more counts support this clonotype. The rearrangement joins TRBV7-3 to TRBJ2-2, with a possible D match to TRBD2 (7 bases). The length of the CDR3 is 16 residues. Trimming stripped 5 bases from V and 3 bases from J, with 16 bases between. CDR1 SGHTA and CDR2 FQGTGA come from the germline V gene. CDR3 nucleotide sequence: TGTGCCAGCAGCCCCCGACGGGGGGCATACACCGGGGAGCTGTTTTTT. Its protein product is CASSPRRGAYTGELFF.

The chain employs TRBV5-6 and TRBJ2-3, with unresolved D. V lost 1 base and J 1 base, leaving 7 bases between the germline ends. The V gene's germline CDR1 is SGHDT and CDR2 YYEEEE. CDR3 size: 14 residues. The CDR3 region is CASSLRAGTDTQYF. The CDR3 nucleotides read TGTGCCAGCAGCTTGCGGGCGGGCACAGATACGCAGTATTTT.

Many counts were recorded for this clonotype. The V call is TRBV5-1, the J call TRBJ2-7; D not certain. V gave up 1 base and J gave up 6 bases, with 14 bases separating them. The V gene's germline CDR1 is SGHRS and CDR2 YFSETQ. The CDR3 length is 14 residues. The CDR3 protein is CASSLRIGLGEQYF. CDR3 nucleotide sequence: TGCGCCAGCAGCTTGAGGATTGGCCTCGGCGAGCAGTACTTC. Variable domain in full (rest from reference TRBV5-1 and TRBJ2-7): KAGVTQTPRYLIKTRGQQVTLSCSPISGHRSVSWYQQTPGQGLQFLFEYFSETQRNKGNFPGRFSGRQFSNSRSEMNVSTLELGDSALYLCASSLRIGLGEQYFGPGTRLTVT.

This clonotype was observed at least ten times. The V and J genes are TRBV10-3 and TRBJ2-2; D is possibly TRBD1 (6 bases). The CDR3 has 15 amino acids. V was pared by 3 bases and J by 2 bases, with 10 bases between. The germline V gene has CDR1 ENHRY and CDR2 SYGVKD. As DNA, the CDR3 is TGTGCCATCAGTGAACGAGGGGGTAACACCGGGGAGCTGTTTTTT. Residues: CAISERGGNTGELFF.

In its sample, this clonotype is medium-sized (0.01 to 0.1%). The rearrangement links TRBV28 to TRBJ1-5, with D tentatively TRBD1 (5 bases). The CDR3 runs 15 residues. Germline V gene lookup returns CDR1 MDHEN and CDR2 SYDVKM. Between the trimmed V and J ends, which lost 1 base and 6 bases, there was a span of 13 bases. The CDR3 DNA is TGTGCCAGCAGTTTATATTATCAGGGTGCTCAGCCCCAGCATTTT. Its translation: CASSLYYQGAQPQHF.

This clonotype was found many times. The chain has TRBV7-3 and TRBJ2-2; 9 bases agree with TRBD1. This CDR3 has 18 residues. V lost 1 base to trimming and J lost 3 bases; unmatched junction nucleotides: 9. CDR1 and CDR2 (germline): SGHTA, FQGTGA. DNA for the CDR3: TGTGCCAGCAGCTTAAAGGGGACAGGGTCAGGGTACACCGGGGAGCTGTTTTTT. This gives the protein CASSLKGTGSGYTGELFF.

This clonotype was recorded at least ten times. The chain links TRBV12-3 or TRBV12-4 to TRBJ2-3; D gene unclear. V lost 6 bases to trimming and J lost 2 bases, with 3 bases between them. The CDR3 has 11 amino acids. CDR3 in amino acids: CASSNTDTQYF. The CDR3 DNA reads as TGTGCCAGCAGCAACACAGATACGCAGTATTTT.

In its sample, this clonotype was seen many times. DNA for the CDR3: TGTGCCATCAGGGGACAGGGGGCCTCCAATGAGCAGTTCTTC. It translates to CAIRGQGASNEQFF. This chain links TRBV10-3 with TRBJ2-1, with 12 bases aligning to TRBD1. The germline V gene has CDR1 ENHRY and CDR2 SYGVKD. The V and J ends lost 6 bases and 6 bases, in that order; junction bases with no gene match: 3. The CDR3 consists of 14 residues.